The rows below give T cell receptor beta chains drawn from one sample of a study of cytomegalovirus exposure and HLA in healthy donors. Some clones are missing from TCRdb's copy, which holds only in-frame ones; the method was immunoSEQ multiplex PCR. The data show around 140,000 clones, approximately 90% seen once. Sequenced: PBMCs. Receptor source: a man between 18 and 29 years old in good health and CMV-seropositive. The CDR3 runs from the conserved cysteine through the conserved F or W. The D gene is left open where the match is weak. The listing skips clone size in some rows; elsewhere it reads once, few, many or a size class.

size,V,D,J,DNA,CDR3
NA,TRBV18,NA,TRBJ1-6,TGTGCCAGCTCACCTCAGGAGGGGTCACCCCTCCACTTT,CASSPQEGSPLHF
NA,TRBV5-6,NA,TRBJ1-2,TGTGCCAGCAGCTTGGACAGCTTCTATGGCTACACCTTC,CASSLDSFYGYTF
NA,TRBV5-1,NA,TRBJ1-1,TGCGCCAGCAGCTTGGAGTTTCTGGGTAGCGACACTGAAGCTTTCTTT,CASSLEFLGSDTEAFF
NA,TRBV5-8,TRBD2,TRBJ2-5,TGTGCCAGCAGCCGCGGGGGGGCGGGTGAGACCCAGTACTTC,CASSRGGAGETQYF
NA,TRBV11-2,TRBD2,TRBJ2-1,TGTGCCAGCAGCCCCGGGCGTCTAGCGGCTGGTTACAATGAGCAGTTCTTC,CASSPGRLAAGYNEQFF
NA,TRBV18,NA,TRBJ2-5,TGTGCCAGCTCACCACCCGCAGGATGGGAGACCCAGTACTTC,CASSPPAGWETQYF
NA,TRBV6-6,NA,TRBJ1-1,TGTGCCAGCCGTAGCGGGGGGGTCACTGAAGCTTTCTTT,CASRSGGVTEAFF
NA,TRBV30,NA,TRBJ1-1,TGTGCCTGGAGTCCTCGGGTCAGGGGCAGAGCTTTCTTT,CAWSPRVRGRAFF
NA,TRBV5-1,NA,TRBJ1-1,TGCGCCAGCAGCTTGAGTCAGTTGAACACTGAAGCTTTCTTT,CASSLSQLNTEAFF
NA,TRBV7-9,TRBD1,TRBJ1-6,TGTGCCAGCAGCTTAGTAGGGACAGGGAATTCACCCCTCCACTTT,CASSLVGTGNSPLHF
NA,TRBV19,TRBD2,TRBJ2-7,TGTGCCAGTAGCTTGACTAGCGGCTCCTACGAGCAGTACTTC,CASSLTSGSYEQYF
NA,TRBV7-9,TRBD2,TRBJ2-7,TGTGCCAGCAGCTTCACAGCGGGAGAAGGGAACGAGCAGTACTTC,CASSFTAGEGNEQYF
once,TRBV11-2,NA,TRBJ2-7,TGTGCCAGCAGCTTGGACAGAACAGCCTACGAGCAGTACTTC,CASSLDRTAYEQYF
NA,TRBV7-8,NA,TRBJ1-1,TGTGCCAGCAGCTTAACAGGCCGGGCTGAAGCTTTCTTT,CASSLTGRAEAFF
NA,TRBV7-9,NA,TRBJ1-1,TGTGCCGGGTCCAGGGGACTAGGGGTGAACACTGAAGCTTTCTTT,CAGSRGLGVNTEAFF
NA,TRBV16,TRBD1,TRBJ2-1,TGTGCCAGCAGCCTTCAAGGACAGGGGGGGTATAATGAGCAGTTCTTC,CASSLQGQGGYNEQFF
NA,TRBV29-1,NA,TRBJ1-1,TGCAGCGCTCAACAATTCATGAACACTGAAGCTTTCTTT,CSAQQFMNTEAFF
NA,TRBV6-1,TRBD1,TRBJ2-7,TGTGCCAGCAGTGAAGCCCCGGGACAGGGTAACGAGCAGTACTTC,CASSEAPGQGNEQYF
NA,TRBV14,NA,TRBJ1-3,TGTGCCAGCAGCCCTGGGCTGGGAGTAGCAGGAAACACCATATATTTT,CASSPGLGVAGNTIYF
NA,TRBV5-1,TRBD2,TRBJ2-3,TGCGCCAGCAGCACTAGCGGATACACAGATACGCAGTATTTT,CASSTSGYTDTQYF
NA,TRBV25-1,NA,TRBJ2-3,TGTGCCAGCAGTGAATTGGGTAGCGGCATCCTGGGTACGCAGTATTTT,CASSELGSGILGTQYF
many,TRBV6-5,NA,TRBJ2-5,TGTGCCAGCAGTTACACCTCCGTGCAGACAGAAGAGACCCAGTACTTC,CASSYTSVQTEETQYF
NA,TRBV2,NA,TRBJ1-3,TGTGCCAGCAGTGACGATAGGGGTCTCTGGGGAAACACCATATATTTT,CASSDDRGLWGNTIYF
NA,TRBV6-1,NA,TRBJ1-5,TGTGCCAGCTGGTTACGGGGGGGCAATCAGCCCCAGCATTTT,CASWLRGGNQPQHF
NA,TRBV19,NA,TRBJ1-5,TGTGCCAGTAGTAGGGAGACCGGGACCGCGGAGGGCCTCAATCAGCCCCAGCATTTT,CASSRETGTAEGLNQPQHF
NA,TRBV5-6,NA,TRBJ2-7,TGTGCCAGCAGCGCGCTAGCTGCCAGCTCCTACGAGCAGTACTTC,CASSALAASSYEQYF
NA,TRBV15,TRBD1,TRBJ2-5,TGTGCCACCAGCAGAGACAGGGGGCGAGAGACCCAGTACTTC,CATSRDRGRETQYF
NA,TRBV14,TRBD1,TRBJ2-7,TGTGCCAGCAGCCGCCAGGACAGGGAGGATGAGTACGAGCAGTACTTC,CASSRQDREDEYEQYF
NA,TRBV6-1,NA,TRBJ1-6,TGTGCCAGCAGTGAATTCGTGAACTTTAATATTTCACCCCTCCACTTT,CASSEFVNFNISPLHF
NA,TRBV6-1,NA,TRBJ2-7,TGTGCCAGCCGCTGGCACGAGCAGTACTTC,CASRWHEQYF
NA,TRBV27,NA,TRBJ1-5,TGTGCCAGCAGTTGGGGAGGGGGCAATCAGCCCCAGCATTTT,CASSWGGGNQPQHF
NA,TRBV6-1,TRBD1,TRBJ1-2,TGTGCCAGCAGGGACAGGGAAGGACAAAACTATGGCTACACCTTC,CASRDREGQNYGYTF
once,TRBV6-5,NA,TRBJ1-2,TGTGCCAGCAGTTACCAGGGTGGTGGCTACACCTTC,CASSYQGGGYTF
NA,TRBV2,TRBD2,TRBJ2-7,TGTGCCATATCATACTGGGAGGGGAGGGACGAGCAGTACTTC,CAISYWEGRDEQYF
NA,TRBV6-1,TRBD2,TRBJ2-1,TGTGCCAGCAGTGTCTCTAGCGGGAGGTACAATGAGCAGTTCTTC,CASSVSSGRYNEQFF
NA,TRBV6-1,TRBD1,TRBJ1-2,TGTGCCAGCAGTGACTCTCCGACAGGGGCTTCCTACACCTTC,CASSDSPTGASYTF
NA,TRBV6-6,NA,TRBJ2-5,TGTGCCAGCAGGATGGACTCGAGGGAGACCCAGTACTTC,CASRMDSRETQYF
NA,TRBV20-1,NA,TRBJ2-3,TGCAGTGGCGGAGCGACAGATACGCAGTATTTT,CSGGATDTQYF
once,TRBV7-8,NA,TRBJ2-7,TGTGCCAGCAGCCCCAGGGGTTCCTACGAGCAGTACTTC,CASSPRGSYEQYF
NA,TRBV5-1,TRBD2,TRBJ2-1,TGCGCCAGCAGCTCAACTAGCGGGAGTCCCAATGAGCAGTTCTTC,CASSSTSGSPNEQFF
NA,TRBV7-6,NA,TRBJ2-5,TGTGCCAGCAGAAATACGGGATACCAAGAGACCCAGTACTTC,CASRNTGYQETQYF
once,TRBV6-5,NA,TRBJ1-2,TGTGCCAGCAGTTACAGGGGAGGGGACGGCTACACCTTC,CASSYRGGDGYTF
NA,TRBV10-1,NA,TRBJ2-3,TGCGCCAGCAGTGGGGGGGGCCGGACAGATACGCAGTATTTT,CASSGGGRTDTQYF
NA,TRBV7-3,TRBD1,TRBJ2-1,TGTGCCAGCAGCGGGACAGACAATGAGCAGTTCTTC,CASSGTDNEQFF
NA,TRBV4-1,NA,TRBJ1-3,TGCGCCAGCAGCCATCCCATAAGATCGAGATCTGGAAACACCATATATTTT,CASSHPIRSRSGNTIYF
NA,TRBV27,TRBD1,TRBJ1-2,TGTGCCAGCAGTTTGACAGGGGGCAGCTATGGCTACACCTTC,CASSLTGGSYGYTF
NA,TRBV5-1,NA,TRBJ2-2,TGCGCCAGCAGCCTGGGAGGTCTGGTCGACACCGGGGAGCTGTTTTTT,CASSLGGLVDTGELFF
NA,TRBV6-1,NA,TRBJ1-2,TGTGCCAGCAGTGAAACAGGGAAGGTTGGCTACACCTTC,CASSETGKVGYTF
NA,TRBV7-8,NA,TRBJ1-5,TGTGCCAGCAGCTTAGGTCGGACAGCTAATCAGCCCCAGCATTTT,CASSLGRTANQPQHF
NA,TRBV4-1,NA,TRBJ1-5,TGCGCCAGCAGCCAAGAGCAGCGTGATCAGCCCCAGCATTTT,CASSQEQRDQPQHF
NA,TRBV5-1,TRBD2,TRBJ2-5,TGCGCCAGCAGCTTGGGGTCTAGCGGGGCAAGGTACCAAGAGACCCAGTACTTC,CASSLGSSGARYQETQYF
NA,TRBV7-9,TRBD1,TRBJ1-1,TGTGCCAGCAGCTTAGTTAGAGCACAGGGGATGGGGACTGAAGCTTTCTTT,CASSLVRAQGMGTEAFF
once,TRBV7-9,NA,TRBJ1-6,TGTGCCAGCAGCTCCGAACAGGGCATTAATTCACCCCTCCACTTT,CASSSEQGINSPLHF
NA,TRBV19,NA,TRBJ2-3,TGTGCCAGTAAGGACAGTGCTAGCACAGATACGCAGTATTTT,CASKDSASTDTQYF
NA,TRBV11-2,NA,TRBJ2-1,TGTGCCAGCAGCTTATTAAACAATGAGCAGTTCTTC,CASSLLNNEQFF
NA,TRBV29-1,NA,TRBJ1-4,TGCAGCGTTGAAAAAGGCTCGGGTGAAAAACTGTTTTTT,CSVEKGSGEKLFF
NA,TRBV7-9,TRBD1,TRBJ2-1,TGTGCCAGCAGCTCAACCGGGACAGGGCTCAATGAGCAGTTCTTC,CASSSTGTGLNEQFF
few,TRBV7-2,NA,TRBJ1-2,TGTGCCAGCAGTCCGGACAGAGGAAGCTATGGCTACACCTTC,CASSPDRGSYGYTF
NA,TRBV15,NA,TRBJ1-5,TGTGCCACCAGCAGAGATTATTCGATCAGGCCCCAGCATTTT,CATSRDYSIRPQHF
NA,TRBV28,TRBD1,TRBJ1-6,TGTGCCAGCAGTCCTAAGACAGGGACCAATTCACCCCTCCACTTT,CASSPKTGTNSPLHF